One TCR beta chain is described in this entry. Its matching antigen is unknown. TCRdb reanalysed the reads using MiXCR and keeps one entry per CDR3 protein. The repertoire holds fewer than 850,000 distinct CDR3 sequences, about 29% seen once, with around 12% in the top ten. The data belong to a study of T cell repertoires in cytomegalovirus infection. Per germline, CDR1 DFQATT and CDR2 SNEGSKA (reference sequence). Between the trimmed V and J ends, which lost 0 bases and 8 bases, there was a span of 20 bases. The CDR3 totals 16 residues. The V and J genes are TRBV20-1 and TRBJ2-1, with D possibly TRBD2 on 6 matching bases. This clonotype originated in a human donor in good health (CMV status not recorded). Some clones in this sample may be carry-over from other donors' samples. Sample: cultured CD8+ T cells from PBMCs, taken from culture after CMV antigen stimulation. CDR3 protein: CSARDRAGGLIDEQFF. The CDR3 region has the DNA TGCAGTGCTAGAGATAGGGCCGGGGGTTTAATAGATGAGCAGTTCTTC.